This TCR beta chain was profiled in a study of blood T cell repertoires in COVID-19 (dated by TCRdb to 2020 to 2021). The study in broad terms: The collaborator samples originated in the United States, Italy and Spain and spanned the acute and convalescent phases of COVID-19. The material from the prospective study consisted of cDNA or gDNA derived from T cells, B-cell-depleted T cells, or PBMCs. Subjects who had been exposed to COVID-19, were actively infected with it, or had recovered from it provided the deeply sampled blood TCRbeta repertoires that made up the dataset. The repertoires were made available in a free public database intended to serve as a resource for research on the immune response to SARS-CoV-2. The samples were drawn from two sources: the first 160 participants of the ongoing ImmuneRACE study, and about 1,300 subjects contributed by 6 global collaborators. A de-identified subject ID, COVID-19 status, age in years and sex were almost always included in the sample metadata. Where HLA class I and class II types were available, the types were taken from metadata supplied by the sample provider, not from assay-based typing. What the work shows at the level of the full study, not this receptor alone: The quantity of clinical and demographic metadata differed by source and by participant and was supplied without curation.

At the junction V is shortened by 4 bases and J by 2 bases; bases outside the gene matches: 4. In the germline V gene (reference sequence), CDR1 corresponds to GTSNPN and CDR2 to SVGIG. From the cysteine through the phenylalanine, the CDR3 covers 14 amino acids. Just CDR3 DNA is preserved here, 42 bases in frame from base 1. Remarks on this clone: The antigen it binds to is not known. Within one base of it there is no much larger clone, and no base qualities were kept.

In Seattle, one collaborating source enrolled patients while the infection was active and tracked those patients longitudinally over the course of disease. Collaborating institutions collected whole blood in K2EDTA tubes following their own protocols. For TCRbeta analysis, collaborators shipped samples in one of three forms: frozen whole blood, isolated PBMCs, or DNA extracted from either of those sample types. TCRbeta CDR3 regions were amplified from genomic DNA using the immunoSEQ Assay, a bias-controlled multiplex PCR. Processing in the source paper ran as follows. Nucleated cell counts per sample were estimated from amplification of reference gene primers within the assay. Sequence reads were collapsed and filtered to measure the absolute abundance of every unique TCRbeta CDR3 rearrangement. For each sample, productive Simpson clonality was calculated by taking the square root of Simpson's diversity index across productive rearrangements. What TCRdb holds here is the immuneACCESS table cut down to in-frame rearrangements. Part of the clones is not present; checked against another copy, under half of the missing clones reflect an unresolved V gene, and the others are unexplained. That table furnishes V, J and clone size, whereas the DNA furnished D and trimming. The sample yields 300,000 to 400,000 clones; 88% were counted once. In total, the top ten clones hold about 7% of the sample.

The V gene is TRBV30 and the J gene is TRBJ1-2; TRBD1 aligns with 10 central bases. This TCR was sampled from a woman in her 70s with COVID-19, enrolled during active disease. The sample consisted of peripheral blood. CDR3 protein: CAWNPGQGNYGYTF. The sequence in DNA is TGTGCCTGGAACCCGGGACAGGGGAACTATGGCTACACCTTC.